A single sample gave rise to the 24 T cell receptor beta chains below, sequenced in a study of neoadjuvant anti-PD-1 for oral cavity cancer. The data were produced by immunoSEQ multiplex PCR, yet TCRdb's version contains in-frame clones alone and is incomplete. The table has approximately 72,000 clones, around 83% seen once. This specimen consisted of PBMCs, obtained before nivolumab (anti-PD-1) treatment. All receptors come from a person aged 40 to 85 with oral cavity squamous cell carcinoma.

The rearrangement links TRBV4-2 to TRBJ2-3; D remains ambiguous. V dropped 0 bases and J dropped 1 base, with 2 bases sitting between them. Looked up from germline, CDR1 is LGHNA and CDR2 is YNFKEQ. This CDR3 contains 13 residues. The CDR3 nucleotides read TGTGCCAGCAGCCAAGATGGCACAGATACGCAGTATTTT. This translates into CASSQDGTDTQYF.

The CDR3 sequence: CASSSGTVGEKLFF. DNA of the CDR3: TGTGCCAGCAGCTCCGGGACAGTCGGTGAAAAACTGTTTTTT. The V call is TRBV7-9, the J call TRBJ1-4, with 7 bases aligning to TRBD1. In germline, CDR1 is SEHNR, CDR2 FQNEAQ (reference sequence). CDR3 length: 14 residues. The trim removed 4 bases at V and 7 bases at J, leaving 6 bases unmatched.

The chain uses TRBV6-5 and TRBJ1-1; D uncertain. The CDR3 contains 14 residues. Per germline, CDR1 MNHEY and CDR2 SVGAGI. V lost 0 bases and J 5 bases, leaving 10 bases between the germline ends. The CDR3 nucleotides are TGTGCCAGCAGTTACTCGATTAGTGGGACTGAAGCTTTCTTT. Translated, it gives CASSYSISGTEAFF.

The rearrangement joins TRBV7-6 to TRBJ2-3; D is unresolved. CDR1 SGHVS and CDR2 FNYEAQ come from the germline V gene. The CDR3 extends over 13 amino acids. The V end was cut by 1 base, the J end by 4 bases, with 6 bases between. CDR3 sequence: CASSLVGSDTQYF. The DNA for the CDR3 is TGTGCCAGCAGCTTAGTCGGATCAGATACGCAGTATTTT.

This clone was observed a few times. The V call is TRBV7-8, the J call TRBJ2-7; possibly TRBD2 for D (5 bases). Germline values: CDR1 SGHVS, CDR2 FQNEAQ. V shed 1 base and J shed 2 bases, with 9 bases lying between them. CDR3 length: 14 amino acids. The CDR3 sequence: CASSLGRFTYEQYF. The CDR3 bases are TGTGCCAGCAGCTTAGGGAGGTTCACCTACGAGCAGTACTTC.

The V gene is TRBV21-1, the J gene TRBJ1-1. TRBV21-1 is assigned pseudogene status. The CDR3 covers 17 residues. The CDR3 coding sequence is TGTGCCAGCAGCAAAGGCCGGCAGACGCGAGTCAACACTGAAGCTTTCTTT. Encoded protein: CASSKGRQTRVNTEAFF.

Notes on this clone: The same CDR3 arises from other DNA sequences in this sample as well. The chain combines TRBV7-9 with TRBJ2-6, with TRBD2 as a possible D gene (5 bases). V was shortened by 1 base and J by 2 bases, with 6 bases between the two germline ends. The CDR3 spans 15 residues. From germline, CDR1 is SEHNR and CDR2 FQNEAQ (reference sequence). DNA for the CDR3: TGTGCCAGCAGCTTAGAGGGAGCTGGGGCCAACGTCCTGACTTTC. As protein: CASSLEGAGANVLTF.

The chain uses TRBV5-4 and TRBJ2-7; 13 bases map to TRBD2. Germline CDR1 reads SGHNT; CDR2 reads YYREEE (reference sequence). The length of the CDR3 is 16 residues. Trimming took 0 bases from V and 5 from J; bases not matched to a gene: 5. The CDR3 sequence: CASSLGGTSGDHEQYF. The CDR3 DNA reads TGTGCCAGCAGCTTGGGCGGGACTAGCGGGGACCACGAGCAGTACTTC.

The chain employs TRBV5-1 and TRBJ2-6, with D perhaps TRBD1 or TRBD2 (5 bases each). V lost 0 bases and J 1 base, leaving 8 bases between the germline ends. Germline V gene lookup returns CDR1 SGHRS and CDR2 YFSETQ. This CDR3 spans 16 amino acids. CDR3 nucleotides: TGCGCCAGCAGCTTGGTTGGGGGATCTGGGGCCAACGTCCTGACTTTC. Its translation: CASSLVGGSGANVLTF.

The chain has TRBV27 and TRBJ2-2; tentative D call: TRBD1 (6 bases). Germline lookup yields CDR1 MNHEY and CDR2 SMNVEV (reference sequence). The CDR3 runs 15 residues. The V gene lost 6 bases and the J gene lost 2 bases, with 13 bases spanning the gap. The DNA of the CDR3 is TGTGCCAGCAGGCCCGGGACACCAAACACCGGGGAGCTGTTTTTT. Translated: CASRPGTPNTGELFF.

The chain has TRBV4-1 and TRBJ1-6; D not certain. The V end was cut by 0 bases, the J end by 12 bases, with 18 bases between. CDR1 and CDR2 (germline): MGHRA, YSYEKL. The CDR3 spans 16 residues. CDR3 amino acids: CASSQESRVVLGPLHF. CDR3 DNA sequence: TGCGCCAGCAGCCAAGAAAGTAGGGTGGTTCTGGGACCCCTCCACTTT.

In this sample, this clone turned up a few times. The chain links TRBV4-2 to TRBJ1-2, with D perhaps matching TRBD1 (5 bases). The CDR3 runs 14 residues. V was pared by 0 bases and J by 5 bases, with 10 bases between. Germline V CDR1 and CDR2: LGHNA, YNFKEQ. CDR3 amino acids: CASSQEGDRYGYTF. CDR3 coding DNA: TGTGCCAGCAGCCAAGAGGGGGACCGTTATGGCTACACCTTC.

This chain connects TRBV29-1 to TRBJ2-2; D is unclear. Germline lookup yields CDR1 SQVTM and CDR2 ANQGSEA. Trimming stripped 3 bases from V and 1 base from J, with 12 bases between. This CDR3 is 15 amino acids long. CDR3 protein: CSVEIPLLNTGELFF. CDR3 DNA sequence: TGCAGCGTTGAGATTCCTCTCTTGAACACCGGGGAGCTGTTTTTT.

The chain uses TRBV5-1 and TRBJ2-3; D unclear. V was cut by 7 bases and J by 1 base, with 13 bases left in between. This CDR3 spans 14 amino acids. Germline CDR1 and CDR2: SGHRS and YFSETQ. The CDR3, as DNA: TGCGCCAGCCAGACCGAGTGGGGCACAGATACGCAGTATTTT. Amino acid sequence: CASQTEWGTDTQYF. Full variable domain (outside the CDR3, taken from reference TRBV5-1 and TRBJ2-3): KAGVTQTPRYLIKTRGQQVTLSCSPISGHRSVSWYQQTPGQGLQFLFEYFSETQRNKGNFPGRFSGRQFSNSRSEMNVSTLELGDSALYLCASQTEWGTDTQYFGPGTRLTVL.

This chain connects TRBV2 to TRBJ2-1, with D possibly TRBD1 on 6 matching bases. The germline V gene has CDR1 SNHLY and CDR2 FYNNEI. The CDR3 sequence is 15 residues long. V lost 6 bases and J lost 4, with 16 bases in between. This CDR3 is CASRSLRGKYNEQFF. The CDR3, as DNA: TGTGCCAGCAGGAGCCTAAGGGGGAAATACAATGAGCAGTTCTTC.

The chain carries TRBV7-9 and TRBJ2-7; the D is unclear. CDR3 size: 11 residues. V was clipped by 5 bases and J by 3 bases, with 5 bases between them. Germline V gene data show CDR1 as SEHNR and CDR2 as FQNEAQ (reference sequence). This CDR3 is CASSPGYEQYF. DNA of the CDR3: TGTGCCAGCAGCCCGGGCTACGAGCAGTACTTC.

The J gene is TRBJ1-5, the V gene TRBV5-5; no clear D gene. The V and J ends lost 0 bases and 5 bases respectively, with 12 bases between them. This CDR3 is built from 15 residues. Germline-derived CDR1 and CDR2 are SGHKS and YYEKEE (reference sequence). The DNA for the CDR3 is TGTGCCAGCAGCTTGGCCCCTACAGCTTATCAGCCCCAGCATTTT. Encoded protein: CASSLAPTAYQPQHF.

The genes are TRBV27 and TRBJ1-5, with no clear D. CDR3 length equals 11 residues. Germline loops: CDR1 MNHEY, CDR2 SMNVEV (reference sequence). V was trimmed by 5 bases and J by 8 bases, leaving 7 bases between them. CDR3 sequence reads: CASSPSKPQHF. The CDR3 DNA follows: TGTGCCAGCAGTCCTTCCAAGCCCCAGCATTTT.

The chain links TRBV5-1 to TRBJ2-3; TRBD2 is a possible D gene (5 bases). In germline, CDR1 is SGHRS, CDR2 YFSETQ. The CDR3 loop spans 14 amino acids. V lost 2 bases and J 2 bases, leaving 9 bases between the germline ends. This CDR3 is CASSFRGNTDTQYF. The CDR3 DNA reads as TGCGCCAGCAGCTTCCGGGGTAACACAGATACGCAGTATTTT.

This rearrangement joins TRBV27 to TRBJ1-6; 10 positions match TRBD1. Trimming cost V 0 bases and J 8 bases; bases outside gene matches: 7. This CDR3 region has 17 residues. Germline loops: CDR1 MNHEY, CDR2 SMNVEV (reference sequence). The CDR3 DNA follows: TGTGCCAGCAGTTTATCCGCGGGACAGGGGAAGTATTCACCCCTCCACTTT. Amino acids: CASSLSAGQGKYSPLHF.

This clone was found once. This chain joins TRBV14 and TRBJ1-1; 7 bases map to TRBD1. The V gene's germline CDR1 is SGHDN and CDR2 FVKESK. The V segment lost 4 bases and the J segment 8 bases; nucleotides outside the gene matches: 10. The CDR3 consists of 14 residues. The CDR3, as DNA: TGTGCCAGCAGCCCCCCTAGGCCGGACAGGGAAGCTTTCTTT. Encoded protein: CASSPPRPDREAFF.

CDR3 sequence: CASNPAGGYTGELFF. CDR3 sequence (DNA): TGTGCCAGCAACCCTGCAGGGGGGTACACCGGGGAGCTGTTTTTT. The gene calls are TRBV7-9 and TRBJ2-2; maybe TRBD1 (7 bases). There are 15 residues in the CDR3. Germline-derived CDR1 and CDR2 are SEHNR and FQNEAQ (reference sequence). With 7 bases removed from V and 3 bases from J, the gap between germline ends came to 15 bases.

The chain recombines TRBV28 with TRBJ2-7, with unresolved D. The ends were cut back, 7 bases at V and 6 bases at J, with 16 bases in the middle. The CDR3 is made up of 13 amino acids. Germline CDR1 reads MDHEN; CDR2 reads SYDVKM. The CDR3, as DNA: TGTGCCAGCATGGGTTGGGTAGGCGCCGAGCAGTACTTC. Its translation: CASMGWVGAEQYF.

In DNA form, the CDR3 reads TGTGCCATCAGTGGAAATTTAGGGACAGGGATGTTGGATGAGCAGTTCTTC. Translating gives CAISGNLGTGMLDEQFF. The gene calls are TRBV10-3 and TRBJ2-1, with 9 bases aligning to TRBD1. After removal of 4 bases from V and 8 bases from J, the junction contained 15 bases not matched to a gene. This CDR3 region has 17 residues. CDR1 and CDR2 from the germline V gene are ENHRY and SYGVKD.